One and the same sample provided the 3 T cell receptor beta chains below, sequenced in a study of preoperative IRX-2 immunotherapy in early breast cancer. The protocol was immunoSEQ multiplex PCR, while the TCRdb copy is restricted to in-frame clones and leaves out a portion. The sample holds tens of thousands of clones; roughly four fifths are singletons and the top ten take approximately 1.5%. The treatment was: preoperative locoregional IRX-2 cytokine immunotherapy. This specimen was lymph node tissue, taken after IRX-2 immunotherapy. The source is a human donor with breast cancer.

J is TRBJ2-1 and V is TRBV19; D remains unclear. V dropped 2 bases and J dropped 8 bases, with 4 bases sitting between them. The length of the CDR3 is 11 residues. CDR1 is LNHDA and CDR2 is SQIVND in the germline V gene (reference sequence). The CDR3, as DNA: TGTGCCAGTAGTATATGGGATGAGCAGTTCTTC. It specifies CASSIWDEQFF.

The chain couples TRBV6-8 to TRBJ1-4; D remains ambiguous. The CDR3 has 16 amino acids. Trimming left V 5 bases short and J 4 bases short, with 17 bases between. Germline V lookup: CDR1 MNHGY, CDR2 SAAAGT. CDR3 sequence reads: CASSDPLTRNNEKLFF. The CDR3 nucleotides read TGTGCCAGCAGTGACCCTTTGACAAGGAATAATGAAAAACTGTTTTTT.

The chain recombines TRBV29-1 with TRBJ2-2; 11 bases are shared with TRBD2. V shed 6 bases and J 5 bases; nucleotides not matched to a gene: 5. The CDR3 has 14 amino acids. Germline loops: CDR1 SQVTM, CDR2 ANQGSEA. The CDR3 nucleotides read TGCAGCGTGGAAACTAGCGGGGGAACCGGGGAGCTGTTTTTT. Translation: CSVETSGGTGELFF.